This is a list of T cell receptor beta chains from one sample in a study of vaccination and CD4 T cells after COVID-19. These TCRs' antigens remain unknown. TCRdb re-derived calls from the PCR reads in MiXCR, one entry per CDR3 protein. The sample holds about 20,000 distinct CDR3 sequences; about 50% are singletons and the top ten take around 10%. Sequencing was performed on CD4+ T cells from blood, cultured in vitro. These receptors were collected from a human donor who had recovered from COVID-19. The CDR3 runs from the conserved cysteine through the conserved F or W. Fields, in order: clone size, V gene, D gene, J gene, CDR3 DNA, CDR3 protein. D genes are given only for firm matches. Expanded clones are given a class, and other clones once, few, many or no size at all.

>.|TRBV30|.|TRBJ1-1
TGTGCCTGGAGTGTATGGAACCTAAACACTGAAGCTTTCTTT
CAWSVWNLNTEAFF
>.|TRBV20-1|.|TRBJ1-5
TGCAGTGCCCAACTCCAGGGTTTGCTAGTCGATCAGCCCCAGCATTTT
CSAQLQGLLVDQPQHF
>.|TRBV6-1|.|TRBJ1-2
TGTGCCACCAACGAAAGGTCAGGTGGAGGCTACACCTTC
CATNERSGGGYTF
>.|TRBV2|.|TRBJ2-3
TGTGCCAGCAGTGGACAACAACTCACTCAGCCCCAGTATTTT
CASSGQQLTQPQYF
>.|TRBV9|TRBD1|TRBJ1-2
TGTGCCAGCAGCGTATCGGGAAGGGGGCCGTCTGGCTACACCTTC
CASSVSGRGPSGYTF
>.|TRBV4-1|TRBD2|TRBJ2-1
TGCGCCAGCAGCCAGACTAGCGGGAGGGCCTATGAGCAGTTCTTC
CASSQTSGRAYEQFF
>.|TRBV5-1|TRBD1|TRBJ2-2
TGCGCCAGCAGCTTCCGGACAGGGGGCGCGGGCGGGGAGCTGTTTTTT
CASSFRTGGAGGELFF
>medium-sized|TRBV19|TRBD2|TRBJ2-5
TGTGCCAGTAGTATGGGATCAGCGGGGGAGACCCGTTCGTCCCAGTACTTC
CASSMGSAGETRSSQYF
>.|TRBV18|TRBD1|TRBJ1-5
TGTGCCAGCTCACTTTCCCGGACAGGGGACAGCAATCAGCCCCAGCATTTT
CASSLSRTGDSNQPQHF
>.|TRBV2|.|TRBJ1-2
TGTGCCAGCAGTGGGGCCGACAGCTACCTCTATGGCTACACCTTC
CASSGADSYLYGYTF
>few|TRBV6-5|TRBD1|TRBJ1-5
TGTGCCAGCAGTTACAGGGGGCGCGGTCAGCCCCAGCATTTT
CASSYRGRGQPQHF
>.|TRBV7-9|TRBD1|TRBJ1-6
TGTGCCAGCAGTCTTACAGGGGGCGTAACGCCCCTCCACTTT
CASSLTGGVTPLHF
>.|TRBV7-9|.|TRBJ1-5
TGTGCCAGCAGCTCCGATGCGGGACCCCAGCATTTT
CASSSDAGPQHF
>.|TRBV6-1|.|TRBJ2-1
TGTGCCAGCACGGGAAGAGTTAATGAGCAGTTCTTC
CASTGRVNEQFF
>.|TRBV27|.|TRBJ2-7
TGTGCCAGCAGTGCCCGAGGGGGAATAAGTCCCTACGAGCAGTACTTC
CASSARGGISPYEQYF
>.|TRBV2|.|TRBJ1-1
TGTGCCAGCAGTGATGGGGGGAACACTGAAGCTTTCTTT
CASSDGGNTEAFF
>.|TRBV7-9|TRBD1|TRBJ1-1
TGTGCCAGCAGCCCAGACACAGGGGGCAGAGCTTTCTTT
CASSPDTGGRAFF
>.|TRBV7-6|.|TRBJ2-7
TGTGCCAGCAGCCCCAACCCTGGGGACTACGAGCAGTACTTC
CASSPNPGDYEQYF
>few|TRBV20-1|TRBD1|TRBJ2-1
TGCAGTGCTAACCACAGGACAGGCCCGAGCTCCTACAATGAGCAGTTCTTC
CSANHRTGPSSYNEQFF
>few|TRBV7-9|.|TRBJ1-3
TGTGCCAGCAGCTTTGGGTCTTTGGATGGAAACACCATATATTTT
CASSFGSLDGNTIYF
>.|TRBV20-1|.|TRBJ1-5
TGCAGTGCTAGAGATCCGGGCCCGAGTCGTTCTCAGCCCCAGCATTTT
CSARDPGPSRSQPQHF
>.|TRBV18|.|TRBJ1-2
TGTGCCAGCTCACCAGGCGCGGTTAACTATGGCTACACCTTC
CASSPGAVNYGYTF
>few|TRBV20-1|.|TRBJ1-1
TGCAGTGCTCCGACAGGCATTTACACTGAAGCTTTCTTT
CSAPTGIYTEAFF
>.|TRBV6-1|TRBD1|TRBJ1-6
TGTGCCAGCAGACGCGGGACAGAGCTAGGGTCACCCCTCCACTTT
CASRRGTELGSPLHF
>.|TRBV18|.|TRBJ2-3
TGTGCCAGCTCACCAGGTGTCTCAGATACGCAGTATTTT
CASSPGVSDTQYF
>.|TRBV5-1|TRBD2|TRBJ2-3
TGCGCCAGCAGGGTGGGAGGGTTTGGAGATACGCAGTATTTT
CASRVGGFGDTQYF
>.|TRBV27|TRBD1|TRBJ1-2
TGTGCCAGCAGTTTTCTATCCGGACAGGGAACCCTGGGCTACACCTTC
CASSFLSGQGTLGYTF
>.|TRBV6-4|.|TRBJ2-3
TGTGCCAGCAGTGACTCTTCGGCAGATACGCAGTATTTT
CASSDSSADTQYF
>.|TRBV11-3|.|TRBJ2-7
TGTGCCAGCAGCCGAGGGGACGGCTCCTACGAGCAGTACTTC
CASSRGDGSYEQYF
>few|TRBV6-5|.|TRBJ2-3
TGTGCCAGCAGTTACTACGGGACCACCACAGATACGCAGTATTTT
CASSYYGTTTDTQYF
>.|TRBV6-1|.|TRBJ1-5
TGTGCCAGCAGCCGCGTGGGGGGGAATCAGCCCCAGCATTTT
CASSRVGGNQPQHF
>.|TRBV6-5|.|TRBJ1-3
TGTGCCAGCAGCTACCGACTTCGGTCTGGAAACACCATATATTTT
CASSYRLRSGNTIYF
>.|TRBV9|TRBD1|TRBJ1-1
TGTGCCACCGACAGGGGCTATGGTACTGAAGCTTTCTTT
CATDRGYGTEAFF